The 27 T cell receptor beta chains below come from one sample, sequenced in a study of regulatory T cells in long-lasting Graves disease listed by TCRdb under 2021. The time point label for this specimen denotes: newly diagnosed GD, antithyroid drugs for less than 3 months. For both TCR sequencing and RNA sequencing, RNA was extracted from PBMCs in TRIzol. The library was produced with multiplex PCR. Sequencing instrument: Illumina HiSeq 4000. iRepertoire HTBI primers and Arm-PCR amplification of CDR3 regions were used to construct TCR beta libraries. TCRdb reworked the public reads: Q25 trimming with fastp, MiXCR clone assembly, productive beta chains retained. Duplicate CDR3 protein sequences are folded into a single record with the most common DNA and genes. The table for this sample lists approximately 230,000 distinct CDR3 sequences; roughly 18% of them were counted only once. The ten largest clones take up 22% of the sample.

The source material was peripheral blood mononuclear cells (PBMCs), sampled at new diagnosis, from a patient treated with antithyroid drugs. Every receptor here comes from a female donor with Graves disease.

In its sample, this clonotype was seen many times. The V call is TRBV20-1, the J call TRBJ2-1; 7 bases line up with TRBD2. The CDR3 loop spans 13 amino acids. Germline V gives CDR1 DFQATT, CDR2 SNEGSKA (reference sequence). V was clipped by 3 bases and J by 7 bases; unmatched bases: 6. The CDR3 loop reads CSASSGPRNEQFF. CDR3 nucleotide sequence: TGCAGTGCTAGTAGCGGGCCTCGGAATGAGCAGTTCTTC.

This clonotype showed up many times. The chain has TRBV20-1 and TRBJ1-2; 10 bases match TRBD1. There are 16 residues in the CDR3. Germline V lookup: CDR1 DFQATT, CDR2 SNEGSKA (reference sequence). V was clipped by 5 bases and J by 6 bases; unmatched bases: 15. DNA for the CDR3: TGCAGTGCTCGCCGGGACAGGGGAGGCGTTAAGGATGGCTACACCTTC. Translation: CSARRDRGGVKDGYTF.

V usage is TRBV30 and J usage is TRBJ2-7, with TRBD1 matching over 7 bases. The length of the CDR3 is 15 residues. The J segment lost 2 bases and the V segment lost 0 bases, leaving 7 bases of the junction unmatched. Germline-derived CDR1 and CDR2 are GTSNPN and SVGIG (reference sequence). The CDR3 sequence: CAWSVLGTETYEQYF. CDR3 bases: TGTGCCTGGAGTGTACTTGGGACAGAGACCTACGAGCAGTACTTC.

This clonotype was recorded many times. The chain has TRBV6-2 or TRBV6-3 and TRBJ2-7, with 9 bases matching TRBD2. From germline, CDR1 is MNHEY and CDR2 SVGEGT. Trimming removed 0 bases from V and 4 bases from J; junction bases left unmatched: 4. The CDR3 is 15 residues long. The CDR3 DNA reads TGTGCCAGCAGTTACTCAGGACTAGCGTGGTACGAGCAGTACTTC. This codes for CASSYSGLAWYEQYF.

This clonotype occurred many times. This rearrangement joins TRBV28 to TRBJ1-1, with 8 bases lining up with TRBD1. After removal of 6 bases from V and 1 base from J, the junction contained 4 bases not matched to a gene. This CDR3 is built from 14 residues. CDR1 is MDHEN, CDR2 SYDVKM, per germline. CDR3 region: CASSPGGWNTEAFF. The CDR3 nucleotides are TGTGCCAGCAGCCCAGGGGGCTGGAACACTGAAGCTTTCTTT.

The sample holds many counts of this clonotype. CDR3 DNA: TGCAGTGCCCGGGACAGGGCGCGAGAGACCCAGTACTTC. Translated: CSARDRARETQYF. The rearrangement uses TRBV20-1 and TRBJ2-5, with TRBD1 identical over 9 bases. The germline V gene has CDR1 DFQATT and CDR2 SNEGSKA (reference sequence). V was pared by 6 bases and J by 4 bases, with 6 bases of the junction left unmatched. The CDR3 is 13 residues long.

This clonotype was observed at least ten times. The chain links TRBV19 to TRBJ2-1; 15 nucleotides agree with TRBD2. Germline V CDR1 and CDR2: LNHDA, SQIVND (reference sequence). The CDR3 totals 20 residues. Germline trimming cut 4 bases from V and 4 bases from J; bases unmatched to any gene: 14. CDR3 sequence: CASSTSPGLAGGGTYNEQFF. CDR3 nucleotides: TGTGCCAGTAGTACATCACCGGGACTAGCGGGAGGAGGAACTTACAATGAGCAGTTCTTC.

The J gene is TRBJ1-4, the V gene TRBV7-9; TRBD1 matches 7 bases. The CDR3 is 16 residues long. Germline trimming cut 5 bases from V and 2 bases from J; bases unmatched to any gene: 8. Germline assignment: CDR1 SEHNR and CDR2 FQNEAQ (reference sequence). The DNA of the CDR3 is TGTGCCAGCAGCCTCCGGACAGGCCCTACTAATGAAAAACTGTTTTTT. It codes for CASSLRTGPTNEKLFF.

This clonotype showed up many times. The CDR3 bases are TGTGCCAGCAGCTTCCAGCAGGGGGGGTACAATGAGCAGTTCTTC. It yields the protein CASSFQQGGYNEQFF. The chain combines TRBV11-1 with TRBJ2-1; D tentatively fits TRBD1 or TRBD2 (7 bases each). Germline CDR1 SGHAT, CDR2 FQDESV (reference sequence). The CDR3 spans 15 residues. Deletions cut 3 bases from V and 4 bases from J, with 13 bases between.

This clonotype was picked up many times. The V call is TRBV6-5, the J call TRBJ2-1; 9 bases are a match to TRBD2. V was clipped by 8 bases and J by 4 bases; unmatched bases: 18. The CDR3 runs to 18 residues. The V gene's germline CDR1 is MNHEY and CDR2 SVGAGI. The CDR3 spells CASGSVGSGSPAYNEQFF. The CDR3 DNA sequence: TGTGCCAGCGGTTCGGTCGGTAGCGGGAGCCCCGCGTACAATGAGCAGTTCTTC.

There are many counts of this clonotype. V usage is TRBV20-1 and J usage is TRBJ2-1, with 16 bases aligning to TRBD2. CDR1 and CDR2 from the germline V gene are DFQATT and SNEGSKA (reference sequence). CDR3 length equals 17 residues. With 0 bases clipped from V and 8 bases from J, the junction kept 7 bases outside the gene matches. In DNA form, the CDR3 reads TGCAGTGCTAGAGAACCCGGGACTAGCGGGAGGGCCGATGAGCAGTTCTTC. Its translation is CSAREPGTSGRADEQFF.

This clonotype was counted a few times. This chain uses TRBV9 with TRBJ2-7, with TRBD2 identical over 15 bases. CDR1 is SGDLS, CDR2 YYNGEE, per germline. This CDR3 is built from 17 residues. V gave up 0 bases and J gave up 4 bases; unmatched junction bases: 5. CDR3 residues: CASSVEGTSGRIYEQYF. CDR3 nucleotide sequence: TGTGCCAGCAGCGTAGAGGGGACTAGCGGGAGGATTTACGAGCAGTACTTC.

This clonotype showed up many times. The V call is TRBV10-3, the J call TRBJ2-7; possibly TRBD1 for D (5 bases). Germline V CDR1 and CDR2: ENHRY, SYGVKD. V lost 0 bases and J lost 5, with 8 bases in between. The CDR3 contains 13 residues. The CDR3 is CAISESDIDEQYF. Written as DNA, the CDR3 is TGTGCCATCAGTGAGTCGGACATTGACGAGCAGTACTTC.

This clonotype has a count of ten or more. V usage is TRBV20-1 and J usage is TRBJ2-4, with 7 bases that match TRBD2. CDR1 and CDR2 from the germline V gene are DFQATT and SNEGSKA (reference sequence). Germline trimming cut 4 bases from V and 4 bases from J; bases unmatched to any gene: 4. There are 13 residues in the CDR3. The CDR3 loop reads CSAKEAGKNIQYF. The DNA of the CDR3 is TGCAGTGCTAAGGAAGCGGGGAAAAACATTCAGTACTTC.

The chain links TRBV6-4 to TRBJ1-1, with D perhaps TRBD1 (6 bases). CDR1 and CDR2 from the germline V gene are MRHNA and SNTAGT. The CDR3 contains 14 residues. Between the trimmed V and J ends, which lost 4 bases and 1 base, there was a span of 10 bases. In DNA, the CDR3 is TGTGCCAGCAGTGCAGGGGCCAGGAACACTGAAGCTTTCTTT. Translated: CASSAGARNTEAFF.

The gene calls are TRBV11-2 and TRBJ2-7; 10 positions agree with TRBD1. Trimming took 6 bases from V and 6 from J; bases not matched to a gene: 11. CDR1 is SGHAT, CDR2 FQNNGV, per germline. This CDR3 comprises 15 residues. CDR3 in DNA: TGTGCCAGCAGGCGACCGGGGACAGGGGAGGGCGAGCAGTACTTC. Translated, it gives CASRRPGTGEGEQYF.

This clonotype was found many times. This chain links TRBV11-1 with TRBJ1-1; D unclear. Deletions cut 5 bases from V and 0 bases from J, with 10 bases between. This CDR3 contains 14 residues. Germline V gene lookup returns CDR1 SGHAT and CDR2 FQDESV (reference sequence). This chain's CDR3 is CASSPQMLNTEAFF. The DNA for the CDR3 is TGTGCCAGCAGCCCACAGATGCTGAACACTGAAGCTTTCTTT.

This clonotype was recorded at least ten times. This CDR3 is CASRANFGGVTQYF. The CDR3 region has the DNA TGTGCCAGCAGGGCGAATTTCGGGGGAGTGACCCAGTACTTC. The chain combines TRBV28 with TRBJ2-5; TRBD2 might be the D (6 bases). The CDR3 is made up of 14 amino acids. Per germline, CDR1 MDHEN and CDR2 SYDVKM. The V gene lost 6 bases and the J gene lost 7 bases, with 18 bases spanning the gap. The full variable domain, with the rest looked up from reference TRBV28 and TRBJ2-5, is DVKVTQSSRYLVKRTGEKVFLECVQDMDHENMFWYRQDPGLGLRLIYFSYDVKMKEKGDIPEGYSVSREKKERFSLILESASTNQTSMYLCASRANFGGVTQYFGPGTRLLVL.

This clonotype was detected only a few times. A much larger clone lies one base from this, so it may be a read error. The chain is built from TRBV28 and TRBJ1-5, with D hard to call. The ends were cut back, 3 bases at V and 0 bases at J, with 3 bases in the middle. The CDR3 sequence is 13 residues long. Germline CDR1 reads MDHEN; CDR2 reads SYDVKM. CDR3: CASSFSSNQPQHF. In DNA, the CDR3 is TGTGCCAGCAGTTTCAGTAGCAATCAGCCCCAGCATTTT. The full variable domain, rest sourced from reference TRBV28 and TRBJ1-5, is DVKVTQSSRYLVKRTGEKVFLECVQDMDHENMFWYRQDPGLGLRLIYFSYDVKMKEKGDIPEGYSVSREKKERFSLILESASTNQTSMYLCASSFSSNQPQHFGDGTRLSIL.

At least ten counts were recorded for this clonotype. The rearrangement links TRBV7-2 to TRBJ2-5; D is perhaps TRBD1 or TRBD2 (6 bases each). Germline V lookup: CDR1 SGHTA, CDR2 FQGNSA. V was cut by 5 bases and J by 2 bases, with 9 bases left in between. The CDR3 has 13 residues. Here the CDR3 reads CASSLGGQETQYF. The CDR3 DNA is TGTGCCAGCAGCCTAGGGGGGCAAGAGACCCAGTACTTC.

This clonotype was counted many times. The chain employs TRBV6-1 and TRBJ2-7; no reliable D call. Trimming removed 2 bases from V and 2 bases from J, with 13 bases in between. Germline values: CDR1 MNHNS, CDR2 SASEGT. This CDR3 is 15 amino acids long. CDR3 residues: CASSEKGGSTYEQYF. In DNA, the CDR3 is TGTGCCAGCAGTGAAAAAGGTGGGTCCACCTACGAGCAGTACTTC.

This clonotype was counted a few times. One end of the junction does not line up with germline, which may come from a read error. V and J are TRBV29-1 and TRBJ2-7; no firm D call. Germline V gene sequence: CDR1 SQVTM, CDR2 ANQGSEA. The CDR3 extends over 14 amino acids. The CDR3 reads CSVEGGINSYGQYF. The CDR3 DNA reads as TGCAGCGTTGAAGGCGGCATCAACTCCTACGGGCAGTACTTC.

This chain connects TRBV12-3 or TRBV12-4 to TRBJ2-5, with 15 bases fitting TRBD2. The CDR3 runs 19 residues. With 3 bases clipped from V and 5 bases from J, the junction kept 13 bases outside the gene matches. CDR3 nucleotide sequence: TGTGCCAGCAGTTTTAGGCCGGGACTAGCGGGAGGTACGCACGAGACCCAGTACTTC. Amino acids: CASSFRPGLAGGTHETQYF.

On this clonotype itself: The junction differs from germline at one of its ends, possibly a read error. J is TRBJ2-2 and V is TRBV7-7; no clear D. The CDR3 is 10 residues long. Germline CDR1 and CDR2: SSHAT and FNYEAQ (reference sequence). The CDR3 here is CASNPGELFF. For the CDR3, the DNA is TGTGCTAGCAACCCGGGGGAGCTGTTTTTT.

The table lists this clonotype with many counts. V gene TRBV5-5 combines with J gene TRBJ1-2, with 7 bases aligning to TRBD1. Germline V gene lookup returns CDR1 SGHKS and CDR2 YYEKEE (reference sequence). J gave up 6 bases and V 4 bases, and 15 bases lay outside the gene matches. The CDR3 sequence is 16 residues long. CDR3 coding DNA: TGTGCCAGCAGCCCCTCACCTCCGGGACAGCTACATGGCTACACCTTC. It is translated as CASSPSPPGQLHGYTF.

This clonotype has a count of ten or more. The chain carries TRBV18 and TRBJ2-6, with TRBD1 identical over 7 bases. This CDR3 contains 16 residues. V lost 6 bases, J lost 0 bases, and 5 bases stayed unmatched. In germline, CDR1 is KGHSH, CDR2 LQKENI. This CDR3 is CASSQQGTSGANVLTF. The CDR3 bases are TGTGCCAGCTCCCAACAGGGGACCTCTGGGGCCAACGTCCTGACTTTC.

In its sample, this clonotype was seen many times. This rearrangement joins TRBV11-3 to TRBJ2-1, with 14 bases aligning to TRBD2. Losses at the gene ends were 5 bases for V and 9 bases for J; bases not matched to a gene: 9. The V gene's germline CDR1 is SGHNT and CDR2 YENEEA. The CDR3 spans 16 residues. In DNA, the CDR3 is TGTGCCAGCAGCCCGTCGACTAGCGGGAGGGCCGGTGAGCAGTTCTTC. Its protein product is CASSPSTSGRAGEQFF.